What follows are 18 T cell receptor beta chains derived from one specimen sequenced in a study of blood T cell repertoires in COVID-19. Using immunoSEQ multiplex PCR, the repertoire was profiled, and TCRdb retains in-frame clones only, with some absent. Of 150,000 to 200,000 clones listed, 86% are singletons. Sequencing input: peripheral blood. The receptor source for this set is an older woman with acute or convalescent COVID-19.

The chain has TRBV15 and TRBJ1-1; D is ambiguous. Germline CDR1 is LNHNV and CDR2 is YYDKDF (reference sequence). The V end lost 0 bases, the J end lost 4 bases, and 12 bases lay between the germline ends. The CDR3 totals 15 residues. The CDR3 sequence is CATSRDALRSTEAFF. CDR3 DNA: TGTGCCACCAGCAGAGACGCCCTACGGAGCACTGAAGCTTTCTTT.

The rearrangement uses TRBV19 and TRBJ2-1, with D hard to call. The CDR3 contains 13 residues. CDR1 is LNHDA and CDR2 is SQIVND in the germline V gene (reference sequence). Trimming stripped 8 bases from V and 7 bases from J, with 15 bases between. The CDR3 nucleotides are TGTGCCAGTTCGGCCCAGGCTGGTAATGAGCAGTTCTTC. It yields the protein CASSAQAGNEQFF. Variable domain in full (rest from reference TRBV19 and TRBJ2-1): DGGITQSPKYLFRKEGQNVTLSCEQNLNHDAMYWYRQDPGQGLRLIYYSQIVNDFQKGDIAEGYSVSREKKESFPLTVTSAQKNPTAFYLCASSAQAGNEQFFGPGTRLTVL.

The genes are TRBV5-5 and TRBJ2-7; 12 bases agree with TRBD2. V gave up 4 bases and J gave up 4 bases; unmatched junction bases: 6. This CDR3 region has 15 residues. CDR1 and CDR2 from the germline V gene are SGHKS and YYEKEE (reference sequence). The CDR3 DNA reads as TGTGCCAGCAGCAGTCTAGCGGGAGGGCGTTACGAGCAGTACTTC. Its protein is CASSSLAGGRYEQYF.

In this sample, this clone turned up a few times. The sample holds other DNA sequences that translate to the same CDR3. V and J are TRBV5-1 and TRBJ1-4; 10 bases are a match to TRBD1. The ends lost 4 bases at V and 5 bases at J; junction bases unmatched: 2. The CDR3 has 14 residues. The germline V gene has CDR1 SGHRS and CDR2 YFSETQ. This chain's CDR3 is CASSPGQGNEKLFF. For the CDR3, the DNA is TGCGCCAGCAGCCCGGGACAGGGGAATGAAAAACTGTTTTTT.

The CDR3 region has the DNA TGTGCCACTTCTACAGGGGGCGCGGACACCGGGGAGCTGTTTTTT. It yields the protein CATSTGGADTGELFF. The chain uses TRBV28 and TRBJ2-2; 9 nucleotides line up with TRBD1. Germline lookup yields CDR1 MDHEN and CDR2 SYDVKM. Germline trimming cut 10 bases from V and 3 bases from J; bases unmatched to any gene: 9. The CDR3 length is 15 residues.

The chain carries TRBV6-6 and TRBJ2-7, with 9 bases matching TRBD2. The CDR3 is 13 amino acids. The ends lost 4 bases at V and 4 bases at J; junction bases unmatched: 2. Looked up from germline, CDR1 is MNHNY and CDR2 is SVGAGI (reference sequence). This chain's CDR3 is CASSSSGTYEQYF. CDR3 bases: TGTGCCAGCAGTTCTAGCGGGACATACGAGCAGTACTTC.

The chain links TRBV28 to TRBJ1-1, with 12 positions matching TRBD1. V lost 3 bases and J lost 1; bases outside the gene matches: 9. Per the germline V gene, CDR1 is MDHEN and CDR2 is SYDVKM. The CDR3 totals 18 residues. CDR3 sequence reads: CASSLPGGQGAENTEAFF. CDR3 DNA: TGTGCCAGCAGTTTGCCCGGGGGACAGGGGGCCGAGAACACTGAAGCTTTCTTT.

The CDR3 sequence is CASISFPFNTEAFF. Written as DNA, the CDR3 is TGTGCCAGCATCTCGTTTCCTTTTAACACTGAAGCTTTCTTT. The rearrangement links TRBV13 to TRBJ1-1; unclear D gene. CDR1 and CDR2 from the germline V gene are PRHDT and FYEKMQ (reference sequence). The CDR3 has 14 amino acids. V gave up 7 bases and J gave up 2 bases, with 14 bases separating them.

The chain has TRBV14 and TRBJ2-5, with D unclear. Germline lookup yields CDR1 SGHDN and CDR2 FVKESK. The V end was cut by 1 base, the J end by 5 bases, with 5 bases between. The CDR3 contains 12 residues. CDR3: CASSQVMETQYF. The CDR3 DNA is TGTGCCAGCAGCCAAGTTATGGAGACCCAGTACTTC.

The chain carries TRBV28 and TRBJ2-7; TRBD2 matches 12 bases. Germline values: CDR1 MDHEN, CDR2 SYDVKM. The CDR3 loop spans 15 amino acids. The V gene end was trimmed by 6 bases and the J gene end by 7 bases; junction bases not matched to a gene: 10. CDR3 sequence reads: CASSYTGTSGLEQYF. The CDR3 coding sequence is TGTGCCAGCAGCTACACCGGGACTAGCGGGTTAGAGCAGTACTTC.

The chain carries TRBV4-2 and TRBJ1-5; 10 bases agree with TRBD1. The CDR3 totals 15 residues. V gave up 0 bases and J gave up 7 bases; unmatched junction bases: 3. The germline CDR1 and CDR2 sequences are LGHNA and YNFKEQ. The chain's CDR3 is CASSQEGTGDQPQHF. CDR3 DNA: TGTGCCAGCAGCCAAGAGGGGACAGGGGACCAGCCCCAGCATTTT.

The J gene is TRBJ2-1, the V gene TRBV2; 10 bases match TRBD1. The CDR3 has 15 residues. J gave up 0 bases and V 4 bases, and 0 bases lay outside the gene matches. Germline V gene data show CDR1 as SNHLY and CDR2 as FYNNEI. CDR3 in amino acids: CASSGDRGSYNEQFF. CDR3 DNA: TGTGCCAGCAGTGGGGACAGGGGCTCCTACAATGAGCAGTTCTTC.

This clone was recorded once. The chain combines TRBV7-9 with TRBJ2-7, with D unresolved. In germline, CDR1 is SEHNR, CDR2 FQNEAQ (reference sequence). CDR3 length: 12 amino acids. The V gene lost 1 base and the J gene lost 6 bases, with 7 bases spanning the gap. CDR3 in amino acids: CASSLGATEQYF. The CDR3 DNA reads as TGTGCCAGCAGCTTAGGTGCTACCGAGCAGTACTTC.

The chain recombines TRBV7-2 with TRBJ2-3; 7 bases are shared with TRBD2. The CDR3 is 15 residues long. With 6 bases clipped from V and 2 bases from J, the junction kept 8 bases outside the gene matches. The germline V gene has CDR1 SGHTA and CDR2 FQGNSA. The CDR3 is CASRIQAGNTDTQYF. DNA of the CDR3: TGTGCCAGCAGAATTCAAGCGGGAAACACAGATACGCAGTATTTT.

The chain couples TRBV9 to TRBJ1-3; no clear D. This CDR3 is 17 amino acids long. Per the germline V gene, CDR1 is SGDLS and CDR2 is YYNGEE. Trimming stripped 0 bases from V and 0 bases from J, with 13 bases between. CDR3 DNA sequence: TGTGCCAGCAGCGTAGGAGGCCCTGCTCTCTCTGGAAACACCATATATTTT. Amino acids: CASSVGGPALSGNTIYF.

V gene TRBV7-2 combines with J gene TRBJ2-1, with 8 bases identical to TRBD2. The CDR3 is made up of 15 amino acids. Germline CDR1 reads SGHTA; CDR2 reads FQGNSA. Trimming cost V 0 bases and J 5 bases; bases outside gene matches: 3. CDR3 sequence reads: CASSLARTSNNEQFF. CDR3 nucleotide sequence: TGTGCCAGCAGCTTAGCAAGGACTAGCAACAATGAGCAGTTCTTC. Complete variable domain (other parts from reference TRBV7-2 and TRBJ2-1): GAGVSQSPSNKVTEKGKDVELRCDPISGHTALYWYRQSLGQGLEFLIYFQGNSAPDKSGLPSDRFSAERTGGSVSTLTIQRTQQEDSAVYLCASSLARTSNNEQFFGPGTRLTVL.

V gene TRBV19 combines with J gene TRBJ2-4; TRBD2 matches at 9 bases. The germline CDR1 and CDR2 sequences are LNHDA and SQIVND (reference sequence). The CDR3 sequence is 14 residues long. With V trimmed by 6 bases and J by 8 bases, 8 bases remained unmatched. The CDR3 DNA follows: TGTGCCAGTAGCCTTAGCGGGAGAGAGGACATTCAGTACTTC. As protein: CASSLSGREDIQYF. Complete variable domain (other parts from reference TRBV19 and TRBJ2-4): DGGITQSPKYLFRKEGQNVTLSCEQNLNHDAMYWYRQDPGQGLRLIYYSQIVNDFQKGDIAEGYSVSREKKESFPLTVTSAQKNPTAFYLCASSLSGREDIQYFGAGTRLSVL.

This rearrangement joins TRBV10-2 to TRBJ1-2; the D gene is possibly TRBD1 (6 bases). This CDR3 has 12 amino acids. The ends were cut back, 4 bases at V and 6 bases at J, with 9 bases in the middle. The germline V gene has CDR1 WSHSY and CDR2 SAAADI. CDR3 in DNA: TGCGCCAGCAGTGGGGCAGGGGATGGCTACACCTTC. This gives the protein CASSGAGDGYTF.